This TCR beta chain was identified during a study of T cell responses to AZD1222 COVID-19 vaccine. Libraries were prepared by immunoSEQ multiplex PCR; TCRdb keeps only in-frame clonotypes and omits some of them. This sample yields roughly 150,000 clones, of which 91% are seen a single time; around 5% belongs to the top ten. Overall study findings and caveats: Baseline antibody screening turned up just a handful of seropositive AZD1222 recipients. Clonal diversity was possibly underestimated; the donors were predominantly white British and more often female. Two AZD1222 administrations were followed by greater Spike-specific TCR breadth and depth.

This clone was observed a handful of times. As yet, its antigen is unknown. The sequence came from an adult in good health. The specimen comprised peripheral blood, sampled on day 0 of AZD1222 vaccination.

The CDR3 coding sequence is TGTGCCAGCAGCCCGGGACTAGCGGGCTACGAGCAGTACTTC. As protein: CASSPGLAGYEQYF. The rearrangement uses TRBV9 and TRBJ2-7; TRBD2 matches 12 bases. The J segment lost 3 bases and the V segment lost 4 bases, leaving 2 bases of the junction unmatched. This CDR3 spans 14 amino acids. CDR1 SGDLS and CDR2 YYNGEE come from the germline V gene.